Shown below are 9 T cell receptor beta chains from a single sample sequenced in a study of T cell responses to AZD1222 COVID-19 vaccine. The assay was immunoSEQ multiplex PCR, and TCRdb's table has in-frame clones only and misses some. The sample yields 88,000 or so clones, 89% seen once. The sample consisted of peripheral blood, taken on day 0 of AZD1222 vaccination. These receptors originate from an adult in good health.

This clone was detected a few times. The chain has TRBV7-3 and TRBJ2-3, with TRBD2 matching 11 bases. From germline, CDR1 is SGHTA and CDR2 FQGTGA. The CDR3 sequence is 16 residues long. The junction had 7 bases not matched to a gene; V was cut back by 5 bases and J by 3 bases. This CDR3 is CASSLRLAGSTDTQYF. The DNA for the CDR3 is TGTGCCAGCAGCCTAAGACTAGCGGGGTCGACAGATACGCAGTATTTT. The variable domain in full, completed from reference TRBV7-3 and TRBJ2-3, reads GAGVSQTPSNKVTEKGKYVELRCDPISGHTALYWYRQSLGQGPEFLIYFQGTGAADDSGLPNDRFFAVRPEGSVSTLKIQRTERGDSAVYLCASSLRLAGSTDTQYFGPGTRLTVL.

CDR3 in DNA: TGTGCCAGCAGCTTAGTGCGAGGACAGCCCCAGCATTTT. This sequence encodes CASSLVRGQPQHF. V gene TRBV11-2 combines with J gene TRBJ1-5; D uncertain. The CDR3 totals 13 residues. Germline-derived CDR1 and CDR2 are SGHAT and FQNNGV. V was shortened by 1 base and J by 7 bases, with 8 bases between the two germline ends.

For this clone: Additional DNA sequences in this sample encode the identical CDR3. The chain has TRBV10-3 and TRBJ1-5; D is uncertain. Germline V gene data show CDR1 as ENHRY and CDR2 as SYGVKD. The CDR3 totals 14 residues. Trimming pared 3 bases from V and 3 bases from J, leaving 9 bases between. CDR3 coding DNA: TGTGCCATCAGTGAACCGGGGAACAATCAGCCCCAGCATTTT. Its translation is CAISEPGNNQPQHF.

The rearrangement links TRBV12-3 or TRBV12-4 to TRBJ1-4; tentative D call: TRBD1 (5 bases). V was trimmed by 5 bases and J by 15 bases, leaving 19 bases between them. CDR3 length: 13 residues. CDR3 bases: TGTGCCAGCAGTCCCCGGGGCGCTGTAGAGGTGTTTTTT. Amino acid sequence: CASSPRGAVEVFF.

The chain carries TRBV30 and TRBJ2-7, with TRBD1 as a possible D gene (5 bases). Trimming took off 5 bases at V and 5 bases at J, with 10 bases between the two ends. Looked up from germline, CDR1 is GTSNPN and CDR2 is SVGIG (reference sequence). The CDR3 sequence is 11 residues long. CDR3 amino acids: CAWADSDEQYF. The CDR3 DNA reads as TGTGCCTGGGCCGACAGTGACGAGCAGTACTTC.

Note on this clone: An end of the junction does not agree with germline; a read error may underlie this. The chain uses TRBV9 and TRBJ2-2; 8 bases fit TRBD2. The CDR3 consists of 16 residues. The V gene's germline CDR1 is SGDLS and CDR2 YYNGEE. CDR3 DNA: TGTGCCCGCAGCGTAGCCGACGGGGGGGCCCACGGGGAGCTGTTTTTT. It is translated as CARSVADGGAHGELFF.

CDR3 loop: CASSIRLAGGYYEQYF. Written as DNA, the CDR3 is TGTGCCAGTAGTATCCGACTAGCGGGGGGATACTACGAGCAGTACTTC. V usage is TRBV19 and J usage is TRBJ2-7, with 13 nucleotides matching TRBD2. The trim removed 3 bases at V and 3 bases at J, leaving 5 bases unmatched. In germline, CDR1 is LNHDA, CDR2 SQIVND (reference sequence). The CDR3 has 16 amino acids. Using reference TRBV19 and TRBJ2-7 for the parts outside the CDR3, the full variable domain is DGGITQSPKYLFRKEGQNVTLSCEQNLNHDAMYWYRQDPGQGLRLIYYSQIVNDFQKGDIAEGYSVSREKKESFPLTVTSAQKNPTAFYLCASSIRLAGGYYEQYFGPGTRLTVT.

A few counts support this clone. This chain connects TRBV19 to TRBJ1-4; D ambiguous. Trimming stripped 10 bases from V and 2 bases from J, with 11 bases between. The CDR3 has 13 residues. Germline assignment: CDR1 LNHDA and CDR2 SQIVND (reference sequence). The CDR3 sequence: CATSDGTNEKLFF. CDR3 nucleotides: TGTGCCACTTCGGATGGGACTAATGAAAAACTGTTTTTT.

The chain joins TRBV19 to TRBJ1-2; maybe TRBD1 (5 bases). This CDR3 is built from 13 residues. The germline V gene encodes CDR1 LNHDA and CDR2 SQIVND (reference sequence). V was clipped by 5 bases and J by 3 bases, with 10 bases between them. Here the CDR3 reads CASSRRGDYGYTF. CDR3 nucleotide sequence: TGTGCCAGTAGTCGGAGAGGGGACTATGGCTACACCTTC.